This T cell receptor (beta chain) was obtained from a study of cytomegalovirus exposure and HLA in healthy donors. The study ran its PCR with 60 Vbeta and 13 Jbeta primers. Libraries were prepared by immunoSEQ multiplex PCR; TCRdb keeps only in-frame clonotypes and omits some of them. This sample yields more than 90,000 clones, of which approximately 69% are seen a single time; over 5% belongs to the top ten. Worth noting for this clone: The antigen remains unidentified.

V was clipped by 0 bases and J by 9 bases, with 12 bases between them. Per the germline V gene, CDR1 is SGHAT and CDR2 is FQNNGV. The length of the CDR3 is 14 residues. Study observations and caveats: A later analysis found most CMV-associated TCR beta chains apparently HLA-restricted. Later analysis associated a missense DCLRE1C variant with TCR beta V- and J-gene trimming. Within an earlier analysis, most TCR beta V segments proved productive either about 87% or about 30% of the time. For most subjects, TCR beta sequences were reported to predict HLA-A and HLA-B alleles with accuracy.

The chain has TRBV11-2 and TRBJ2-1; D uncertain. This receptor was taken from a boy younger than 18 in good health and CMV-seropositive. Sequenced: PBMCs. CDR3 bases: TGTGCCAGCAGCTTAGACAGGTTTTTCGGTGAGCAGTTCTTC. Encoded protein: CASSLDRFFGEQFF.